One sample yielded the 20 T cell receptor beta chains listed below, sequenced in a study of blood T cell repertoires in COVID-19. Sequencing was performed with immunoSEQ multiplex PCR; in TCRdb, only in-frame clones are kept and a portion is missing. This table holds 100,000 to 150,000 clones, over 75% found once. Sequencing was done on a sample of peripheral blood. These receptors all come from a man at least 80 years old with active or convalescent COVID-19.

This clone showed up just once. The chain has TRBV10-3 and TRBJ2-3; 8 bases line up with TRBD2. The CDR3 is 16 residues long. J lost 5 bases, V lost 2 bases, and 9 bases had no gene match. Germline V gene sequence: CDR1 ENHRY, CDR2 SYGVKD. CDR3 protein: CAISEGQRGPGDTQYF. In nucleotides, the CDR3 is TGTGCCATCAGTGAGGGCCAGCGGGGGCCGGGAGATACGCAGTATTTT.

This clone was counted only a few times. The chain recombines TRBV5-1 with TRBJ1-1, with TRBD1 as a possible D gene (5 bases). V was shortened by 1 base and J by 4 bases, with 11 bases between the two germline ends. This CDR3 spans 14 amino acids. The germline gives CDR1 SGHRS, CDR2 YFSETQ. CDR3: CASSLQGGGTEAFF. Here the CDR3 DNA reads TGCGCCAGCAGCTTGCAGGGTGGTGGCACTGAAGCTTTCTTT.

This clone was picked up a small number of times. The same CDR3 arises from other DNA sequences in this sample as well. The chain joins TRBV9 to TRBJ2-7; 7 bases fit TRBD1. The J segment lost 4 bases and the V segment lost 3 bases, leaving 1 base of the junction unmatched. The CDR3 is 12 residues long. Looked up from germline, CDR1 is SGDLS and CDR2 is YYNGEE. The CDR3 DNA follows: TGTGCCAGCAGCGGACAGGGATACGAGCAGTACTTC. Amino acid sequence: CASSGQGYEQYF.

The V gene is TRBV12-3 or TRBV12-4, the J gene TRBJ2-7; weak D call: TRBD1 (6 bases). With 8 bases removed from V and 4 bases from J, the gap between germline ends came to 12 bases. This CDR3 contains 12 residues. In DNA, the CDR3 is TGTGCCAGCGGCAGGGGAGATTACGAGCAGTACTTC. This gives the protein CASGRGDYEQYF.

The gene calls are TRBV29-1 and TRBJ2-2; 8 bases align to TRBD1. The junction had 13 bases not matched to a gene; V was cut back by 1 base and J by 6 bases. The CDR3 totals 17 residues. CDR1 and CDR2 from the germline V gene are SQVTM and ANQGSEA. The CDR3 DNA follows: TGCAGCGTTGAAGGGGGCTCGGGCAGGGGGCGCCCCGGGGAGCTGTTTTTT. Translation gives CSVEGGSGRGRPGELFF.

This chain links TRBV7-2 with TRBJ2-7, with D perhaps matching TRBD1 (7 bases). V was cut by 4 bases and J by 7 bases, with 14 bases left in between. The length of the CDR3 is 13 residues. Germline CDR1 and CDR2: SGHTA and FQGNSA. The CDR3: CASSSQGGREQYF. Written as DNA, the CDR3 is TGTGCCAGCAGCTCTCAGGGGGGCAGGGAGCAGTACTTC.

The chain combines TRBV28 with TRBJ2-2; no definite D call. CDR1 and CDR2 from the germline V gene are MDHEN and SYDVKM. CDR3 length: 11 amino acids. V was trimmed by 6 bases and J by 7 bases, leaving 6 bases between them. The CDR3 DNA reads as TGTGCCAGCAGGTTTTACGGGGAGCTGTTTTTT. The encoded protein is CASRFYGELFF.

CDR3 DNA: TGTGCCAGCAGTTTGGGGAGGGGAAGGCGTAACACTGAAGCTTTCTTT. It is translated as CASSLGRGRRNTEAFF. V is TRBV27 and J is TRBJ1-1, with D possibly being TRBD1 (5 bases). This CDR3 is 16 amino acids long. Between the trimmed V and J ends, which lost 3 bases and 2 bases, there was a span of 16 bases. CDR1 is MNHEY and CDR2 is SMNVEV in the germline V gene (reference sequence).

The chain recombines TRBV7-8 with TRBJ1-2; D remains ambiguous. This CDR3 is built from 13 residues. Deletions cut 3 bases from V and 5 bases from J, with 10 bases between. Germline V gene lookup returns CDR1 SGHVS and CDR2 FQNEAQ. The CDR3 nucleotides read TGTGCCAGCAGCTTGGGCGTATATTATGGCTACACCTTC. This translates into CASSLGVYYGYTF.

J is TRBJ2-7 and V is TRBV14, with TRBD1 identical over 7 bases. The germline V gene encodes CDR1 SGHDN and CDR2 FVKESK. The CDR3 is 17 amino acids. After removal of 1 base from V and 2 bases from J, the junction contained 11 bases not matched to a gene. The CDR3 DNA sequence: TGTGCCAGCAGCCAAGTGAGAGGGAACAGGGGACCCTACGAGCAGTACTTC. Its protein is CASSQVRGNRGPYEQYF.

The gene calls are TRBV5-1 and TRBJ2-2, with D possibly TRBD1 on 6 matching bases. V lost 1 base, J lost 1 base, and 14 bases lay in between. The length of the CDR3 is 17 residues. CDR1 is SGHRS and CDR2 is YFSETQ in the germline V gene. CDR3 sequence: CASSLSPSRGNTGELFF. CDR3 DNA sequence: TGCGCCAGCAGCTTGTCTCCGAGCAGGGGGAACACCGGGGAGCTGTTTTTT.

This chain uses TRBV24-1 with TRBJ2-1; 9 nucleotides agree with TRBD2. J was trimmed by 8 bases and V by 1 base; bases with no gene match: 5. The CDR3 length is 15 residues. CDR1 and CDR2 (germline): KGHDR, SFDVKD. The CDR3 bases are TGTGCCACCAGTGATTTTGGCGGGAGGGGCTATGAGCAGTTCTTC. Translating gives CATSDFGGRGYEQFF.

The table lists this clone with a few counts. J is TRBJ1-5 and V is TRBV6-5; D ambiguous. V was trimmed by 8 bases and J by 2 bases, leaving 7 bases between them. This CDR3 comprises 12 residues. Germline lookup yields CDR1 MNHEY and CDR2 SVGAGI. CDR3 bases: TGTGCCAGCGGAGCAGGCAATCAGCCCCAGCATTTT. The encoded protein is CASGAGNQPQHF.

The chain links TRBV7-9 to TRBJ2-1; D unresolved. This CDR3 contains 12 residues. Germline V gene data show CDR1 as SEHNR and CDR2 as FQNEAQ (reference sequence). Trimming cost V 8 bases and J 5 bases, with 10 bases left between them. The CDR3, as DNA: TGTGCCAGCCCGGGTCCTAACAATGAGCAGTTCTTC. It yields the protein CASPGPNNEQFF.

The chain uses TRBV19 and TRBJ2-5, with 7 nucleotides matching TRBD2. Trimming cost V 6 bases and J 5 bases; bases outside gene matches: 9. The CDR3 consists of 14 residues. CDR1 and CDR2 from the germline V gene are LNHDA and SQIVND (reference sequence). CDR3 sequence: CASRPVGGWETQYF. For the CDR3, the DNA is TGTGCCAGTAGGCCGGTGGGGGGGTGGGAGACCCAGTACTTC.

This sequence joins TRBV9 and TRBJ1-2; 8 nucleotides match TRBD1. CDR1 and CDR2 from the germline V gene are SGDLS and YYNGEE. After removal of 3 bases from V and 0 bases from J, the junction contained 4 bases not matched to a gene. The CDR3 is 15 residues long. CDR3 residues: CASSAGQGTNYGYTF. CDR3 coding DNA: TGTGCCAGCAGCGCCGGACAGGGAACTAACTATGGCTACACCTTC.

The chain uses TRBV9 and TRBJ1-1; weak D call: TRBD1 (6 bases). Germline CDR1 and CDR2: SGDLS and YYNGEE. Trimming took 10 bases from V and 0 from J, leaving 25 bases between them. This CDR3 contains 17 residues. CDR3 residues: CASTRGGNEDMNTEAFF. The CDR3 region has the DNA TGTGCCTCCACAAGGGGGGGTAATGAGGACATGAACACTGAAGCTTTCTTT.

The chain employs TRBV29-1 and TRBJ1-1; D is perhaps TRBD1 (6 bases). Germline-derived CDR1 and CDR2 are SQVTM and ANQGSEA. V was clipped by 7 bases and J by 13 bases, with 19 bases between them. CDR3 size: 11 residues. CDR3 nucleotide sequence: TGCAGCGCCTCGACAGGAGGTATTGGTTTCTTT. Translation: CSASTGGIGFF.

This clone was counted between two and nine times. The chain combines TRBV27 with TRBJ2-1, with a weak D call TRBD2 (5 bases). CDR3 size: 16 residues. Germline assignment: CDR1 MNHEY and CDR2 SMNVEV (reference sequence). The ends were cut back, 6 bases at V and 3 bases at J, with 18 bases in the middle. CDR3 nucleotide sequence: TGTGCCAGCAGGTGGGCGTCCGCGGGTCACTACAATGAGCAGTTCTTC. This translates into CASRWASAGHYNEQFF.

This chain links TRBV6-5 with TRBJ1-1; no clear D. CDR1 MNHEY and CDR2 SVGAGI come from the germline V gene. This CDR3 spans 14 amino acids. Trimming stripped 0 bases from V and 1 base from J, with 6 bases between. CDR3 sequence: CASSYSRENTEAFF. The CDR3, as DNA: TGTGCCAGCAGTTACTCGAGAGAGAACACTGAAGCTTTCTTT.